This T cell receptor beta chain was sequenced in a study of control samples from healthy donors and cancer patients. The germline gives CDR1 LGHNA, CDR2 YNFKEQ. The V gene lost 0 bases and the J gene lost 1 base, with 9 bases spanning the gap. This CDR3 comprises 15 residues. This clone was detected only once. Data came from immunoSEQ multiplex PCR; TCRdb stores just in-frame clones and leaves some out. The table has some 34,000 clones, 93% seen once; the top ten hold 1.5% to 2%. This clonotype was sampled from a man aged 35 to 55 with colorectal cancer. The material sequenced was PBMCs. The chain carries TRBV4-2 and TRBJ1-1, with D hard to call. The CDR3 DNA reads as TGTGCCAGCAGCCAAGATTCCTCAAAGAACACTGAAGCTTTCTTT. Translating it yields CASSQDSSKNTEAFF.